This T cell receptor (beta chain) was sequenced for a study of T cells in Graves' hyperthyroidism and ophthalmopathy. About the study: The authors collected peripheral blood at initial diagnosis, before any treatment. Study-wide results and limits: Stable hyperthyroidism was separated from ophthalmopathy by a model based on 13 V-J features.

Exclusion followed for patients with uncontrolled infection, other autoimmune disease, pregnancy or lactation. Diagnoses were established using clinical symptoms, serum thyroxine and TRAb, thyroid ultrasound and orbital computed tomography. This clonotype was detected only a few times. Its antigen is not known. Regions amplified from RNA transcripts were the TCR beta CDR3 regions. Primed by the HTBI set, a first-round RT-PCR was run on the TCR CDR3. One entry per CDR3 protein, called by TCRdb with MiXCR from the multiplex PCR reads. This table holds about 480,000 distinct CDR3 sequences, approximately 15% found once. The TCR was taken from a young woman with Graves' hyperthyroidism. Sequencing input: blood.

CDR3 nucleotide sequence: TGTGGGACTCACGGGTACAATGAGCAGTTCTTC. This translates into CGTHGYNEQFF. This chain uses TRBV25-1 with TRBJ2-1; D is possibly TRBD2 (5 bases). This CDR3 spans 11 amino acids. Germline V gene data show CDR1 as MGHDK and CDR2 as SYGVNS.